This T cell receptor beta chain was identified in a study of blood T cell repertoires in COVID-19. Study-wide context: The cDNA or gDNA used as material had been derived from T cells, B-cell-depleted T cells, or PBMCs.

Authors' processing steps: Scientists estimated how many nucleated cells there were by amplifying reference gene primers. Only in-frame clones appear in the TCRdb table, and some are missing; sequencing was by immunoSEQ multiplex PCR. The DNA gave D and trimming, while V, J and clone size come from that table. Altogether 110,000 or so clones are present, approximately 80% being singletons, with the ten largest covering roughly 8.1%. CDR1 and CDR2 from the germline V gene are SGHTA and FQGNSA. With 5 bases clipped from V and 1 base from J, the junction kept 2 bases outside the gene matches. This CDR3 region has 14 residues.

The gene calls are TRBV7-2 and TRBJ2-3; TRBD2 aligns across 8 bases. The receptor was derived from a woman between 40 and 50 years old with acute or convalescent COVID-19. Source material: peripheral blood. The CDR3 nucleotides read TGTGCCAGCAGCCCGCGGGGGGGCACAGATACGCAGTATTTT. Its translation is CASSPRGGTDTQYF.